Presented here are 10 T cell receptor beta chains from one specimen sequenced in a study of T cell responses to AZD1222 COVID-19 vaccine. Sequencing was performed with immunoSEQ multiplex PCR; in TCRdb, only in-frame clones are kept and a portion is missing. The sample comprises around 170,000 clones, 80% to 95% of which are singletons, and roughly 2% rests with the top ten. The sample was peripheral blood, taken 28 days after the second AZD1222 dose. These receptor sequences come from an adult who received the AZD1222 COVID-19 vaccine.

The sample holds one count of this clone. V is TRBV18 and J is TRBJ1-3, with D possibly being TRBD1 (5 bases). The CDR3 length is 15 residues. CDR1 KGHSH and CDR2 LQKENI come from the germline V gene. Between the trimmed V and J ends, which lost 2 bases and 8 bases, there was a span of 16 bases. CDR3 sequence (DNA): TGTGCCAGCTCACCATCGACCGGGACTAGTTACACCATATATTTT. It is translated as CASSPSTGTSYTIYF. The full variable domain, completed using reference TRBV18 and TRBJ1-3, is NAGVMQNPRHLVRRRGQEARLRCSPMKGHSHVYWYRQLPEEGLKFMVYLQKENIIDESGMPKERFSAEFPKEGPSILRIQQVVRGDSAAYFCASSPSTGTSYTIYFGEGSWLTVV.

This clone was counted between two and nine times. V gene TRBV28 combines with J gene TRBJ1-2, with no clear D. V was cut by 2 bases and J by 4 bases, with 11 bases left in between. Per the germline V gene, CDR1 is MDHEN and CDR2 is SYDVKM. The CDR3 has 14 amino acids. Here the CDR3 reads CASSLTGWGYGYTF. DNA for the CDR3: TGTGCCAGCAGTTTAACGGGGTGGGGCTATGGCTACACCTTC.

This chain joins TRBV27 and TRBJ2-1; the match to TRBD2 covers 8 bases. This CDR3 has 16 amino acids. Unmatched junction bases numbered 8, after V lost 0 bases and J lost 7 bases. CDR1 MNHEY and CDR2 SMNVEV come from the germline V gene (reference sequence). The CDR3 DNA reads as TGTGCCAGCAGTTTATCAAGCGGGAGTCTCGTAAATGAGCAGTTCTTC. It encodes CASSLSSGSLVNEQFF.

The CDR3 loop reads CASSLNPSGSPAHEQFF. Written as DNA, the CDR3 is TGCGCCAGCAGCTTAAACCCTAGCGGGAGTCCGGCGCATGAGCAGTTCTTC. The rearrangement links TRBV5-1 to TRBJ2-1; 10 bases line up with TRBD2. V dropped 2 bases and J dropped 8; count of bases not matched to a gene: 13. CDR1 is SGHRS and CDR2 is YFSETQ in the germline V gene. This CDR3 is 17 amino acids long.

The CDR3 nucleotides read TGTGCCAGCAGCGCCGGGGGGACCTACAATGAGCAGTTCTTC. Its protein product is CASSAGGTYNEQFF. The V gene is TRBV3-1 (or the pseudogene TRBV3-2), the J gene TRBJ2-1; 7 nucleotides line up with TRBD2. Germline loops: CDR1 LGHDT, CDR2 YNNKEL (reference sequence). Trimming took 5 bases from V and 2 from J; bases not matched to a gene: 3. The CDR3 is made up of 14 amino acids.

This clone was seen just once. This sequence joins TRBV5-8 and TRBJ1-2; D uncertain. In germline, CDR1 is SGHTS, CDR2 YDEGEE. CDR3 size: 14 residues. The ends were cut back, 0 bases at V and 7 bases at J, with 13 bases in the middle. The CDR3 is CASSLVRGRSGYTF. In DNA, the CDR3 is TGTGCCAGCAGCTTGGTCAGAGGCAGGAGTGGCTACACCTTC.

V usage is TRBV12-3 or TRBV12-4 and J usage is TRBJ1-3, with D uncertain. Trimming cost V 10 bases and J 4 bases, with 14 bases left between them. The CDR3 is 13 residues long. CDR3 in DNA: TGTGCCACCCACGGGAACGTAGGAAACACCATATATTTT. It codes for CATHGNVGNTIYF.

The chain carries TRBV29-1 and TRBJ2-1; the match to TRBD1 covers 7 bases. Germline loops: CDR1 SQVTM, CDR2 ANQGSEA. The CDR3 has 16 residues. Unmatched junction bases numbered 14, after V lost 7 bases and J lost 2 bases. In nucleotides, the CDR3 is TGCAGCGCTAAGAGACAGGGACCCACACCCTACAATGAGCAGTTCTTC. Translation gives CSAKRQGPTPYNEQFF.

V and J are TRBV3-1 (or the pseudogene TRBV3-2) and TRBJ2-1; 7 nucleotides align to TRBD2. Germline trimming cut 4 bases from V and 3 bases from J; bases unmatched to any gene: 9. The germline V gene encodes CDR1 LGHDT and CDR2 YNNKEL (reference sequence). This CDR3 spans 16 amino acids. For the CDR3, the DNA is TGTGCCAGCAGCCTGAGGGGCGAGCGGGGCTACAATGAGCAGTTCTTC. Its protein product is CASSLRGERGYNEQFF.

The V gene is TRBV12-3 or TRBV12-4, the J gene TRBJ2-5, with 7 positions matching TRBD1. The V segment lost 10 bases and the J segment 5 bases; nucleotides outside the gene matches: 7. This CDR3 is built from 12 residues. This CDR3 reads CAIGRQGETQYF. Here the CDR3 DNA reads TGTGCCATCGGAAGACAGGGCGAGACCCAGTACTTC.